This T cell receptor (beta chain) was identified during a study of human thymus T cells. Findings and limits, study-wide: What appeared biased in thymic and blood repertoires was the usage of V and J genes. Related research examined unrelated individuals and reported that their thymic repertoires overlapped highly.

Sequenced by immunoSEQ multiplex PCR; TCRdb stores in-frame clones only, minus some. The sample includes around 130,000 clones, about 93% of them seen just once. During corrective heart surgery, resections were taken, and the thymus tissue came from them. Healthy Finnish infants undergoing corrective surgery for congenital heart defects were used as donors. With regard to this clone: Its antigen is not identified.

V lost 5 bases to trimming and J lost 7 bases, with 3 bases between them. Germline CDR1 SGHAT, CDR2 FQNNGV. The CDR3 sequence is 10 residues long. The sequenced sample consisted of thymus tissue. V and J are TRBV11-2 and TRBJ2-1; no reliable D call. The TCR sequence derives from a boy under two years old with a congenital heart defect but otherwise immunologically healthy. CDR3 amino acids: CASSRNEQFF. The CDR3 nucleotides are TGTGCCAGCAGCCGGAATGAGCAGTTCTTC.